This TCR beta chain appears in the sequencing data of a study of T-cell memory formation after mild COVID-19. Background on the study: Largely, TCR clusters stayed within a single donor. Study-wide findings and caveats: Those CD4+ clones that contracted were mainly in CM and EM (CD8+ ones in EMRA). Balance between CD4 and CD8 was seen in clones contracting day 15 to 85, and a CD4+ lean was seen in later expanders.

Of note for this clonotype: Its target is not known.

Researchers used 5'RACE with constant-segment primers to make TCR alpha and TCR beta cDNA libraries that carry sample barcodes and UMIs. Each CDR3 protein gets one entry after TCRdb re-called the 5' RACE reads with MiXCR. The sample lists approximately 400,000 distinct CDR3 sequences; about 20% were seen once. This TCR was sampled from a man between 18 and 35 years old who had mild COVID-19 (a few samples of this study predate the infection). Cell type and time point are not known. The sample taken for sequencing was PBMCs or a T cell subset sorted from them (not recorded which).

The CDR3 bases are TGTGCCAGCAGTGCGTGGCTCCGGTCTGACACCATATATTTT. Amino acids: CASSAWLRSDTIYF. The rearrangement links TRBV2 to TRBJ1-3; D call uncertain. V was pared by 4 bases and J by 8 bases, with 15 bases between. Germline lookup yields CDR1 SNHLY and CDR2 FYNNEI. The CDR3 has 14 residues. The variable domain in full, with the rest retrieved from reference TRBV2 and TRBJ1-3, is EPEVTQTPSHQVTQMGQEVILRCVPISNHLYFYWYRQILGQKVEFLVSFYNNEISEKSEIFDDQFSVERPDGSNFTLKIRSTKLEDSAMYFCASSAWLRSDTIYFGEGSWLTVV.